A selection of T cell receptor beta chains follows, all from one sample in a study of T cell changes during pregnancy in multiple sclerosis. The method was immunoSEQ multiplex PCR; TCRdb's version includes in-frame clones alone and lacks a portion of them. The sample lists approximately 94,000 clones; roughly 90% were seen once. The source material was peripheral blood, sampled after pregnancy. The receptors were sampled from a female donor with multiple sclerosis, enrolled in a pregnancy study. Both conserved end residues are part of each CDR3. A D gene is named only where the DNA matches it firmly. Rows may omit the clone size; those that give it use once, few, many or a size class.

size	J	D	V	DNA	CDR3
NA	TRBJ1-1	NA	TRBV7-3	TGTGCCAGCAGGCTTCTAGAGCGGGGCAAAGGGAGAAGAGCTTTCTTT	CASRLLERGKGRRAFF
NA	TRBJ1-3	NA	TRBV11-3	TGTGCCAGCAGCTTCCTTACCCCAGTCTCTGGAAACACCATATATTTT	CASSFLTPVSGNTIYF
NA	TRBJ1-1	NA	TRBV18	TGTGCCAGCTCACCCGTTGACAGTTTTATGAACACTGAAGCTTTCTTT	CASSPVDSFMNTEAFF
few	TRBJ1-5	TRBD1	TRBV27	TGTGCCAGCAGTTCGACAGGGTATCAGCCCCAGCATTTT	CASSSTGYQPQHF
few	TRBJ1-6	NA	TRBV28	TGTGCCAGCAGTTTCGCGGGGAGCTCCTATAATTCACCCCTCCACTTT	CASSFAGSSYNSPLHF
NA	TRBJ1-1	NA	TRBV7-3	TGTGCCAGCATGAGGTTGGAGTCACCCCTAGCTTTCTTT	CASMRLESPLAFF
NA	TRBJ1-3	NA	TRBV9	TGTGCCAGCAGCGTAGTCTACCGGGACTTGCACCTCTCCATCTCTGGAAACACCATATATTTT	CASSVVYRDLHLSISGNTIYF
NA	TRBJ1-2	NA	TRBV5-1	TGCGCCAGCAGCCCCCGTCGGGGAATCGCTAACTATGGCTACACCTTC	CASSPRRGIANYGYTF
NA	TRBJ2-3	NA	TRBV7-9	TGTGCCAGCAGCTCCAGGCGGGTCTCGGCAGATACGCAGTATTTT	CASSSRRVSADTQYF
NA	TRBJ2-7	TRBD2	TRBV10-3	TGTGCCATCAGTTCCGGGACTAGCGGTGCCTACGAGCAGTACTTC	CAISSGTSGAYEQYF
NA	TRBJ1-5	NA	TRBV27	TGTGCCAGCAGTTTAGGGGCGGATCAGCCCCAGCATTTT	CASSLGADQPQHF
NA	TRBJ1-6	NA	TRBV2	TGTGCCAGCAGTGAAGAGGGGCACTCACCCCTCCACTTT	CASSEEGHSPLHF
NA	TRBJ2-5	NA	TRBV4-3	TGCGCCAGCAGCCAAGATTTCGGGGGGCCGGGGGAGACCCAGTACTTC	CASSQDFGGPGETQYF
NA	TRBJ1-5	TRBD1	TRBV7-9	TGTGCCACCTCATTGGGACAGGGGAATCAGCCCCAGCATTTT	CATSLGQGNQPQHF
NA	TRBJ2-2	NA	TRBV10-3	TGTGCCATCAGTGGAGGGGGGGGCTCCGGGGAGCTGTTTTTT	CAISGGGGSGELFF
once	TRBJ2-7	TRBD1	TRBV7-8	TGTGCCAGCAGCCTAACTAGCGTGGGACAGGGATCCTACGAGCAGTACTTC	CASSLTSVGQGSYEQYF
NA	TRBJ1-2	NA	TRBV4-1	TGCGCCAGCAGCCAAGAATGGAGTAACCACTATGGCTACACCTTC	CASSQEWSNHYGYTF